The clone carrying this TCR beta chain has a count of ten or more. Its specificity is not known. The CDR3 is 16 amino acids. Trimming took off 4 bases at V and 0 bases at J, with 16 bases between the two ends. The germline gives CDR1 SGHTA, CDR2 FQGTGA. This record belongs to a study of T cells after yellow fever vaccination. Study results and limitations: The study re-detected most primary-vaccination clones after the booster (96% CD4, roughly 85% CD8). Clonotypes appearing in both CD4 and CD8 compartments existed, and their share was small. Abundant clonotypes (contaminants from the bulk population) could be present in FACS-sorted repertoires. Weaker, the secondary response peaked sooner, at day 5 versus 15.

TCRdb processed the 5' RACE reads anew with MiXCR; each CDR3 protein has one entry. Of 310,000 or so distinct CDR3 sequences in the sample, around 4% were seen once. The chain carries TRBV7-3 and TRBJ2-7; perhaps TRBD1 as D (5 bases). Sequencing was performed on PBMCs, taken on the day of the yellow fever booster vaccination. The clonotype originates from a young man who received the YFV17D yellow fever vaccine. The CDR3 sequence is CASSSVGQTPSYEQYV. CDR3 DNA: TGTGCCAGCAGCTCAGTGGGGCAGACTCCCTCCTACGAGCAGTACGTC.